The rows below give T cell receptor beta chains drawn from one sample of a study of early T cells in non-severe SARS-CoV-2 infection. TCRdb redid the calling of the 5' RACE reads with MiXCR, one entry per CDR3 protein. The sample comprises 40,000 to 60,000 distinct CDR3 sequences, around 6.4% of which are singletons, and about 7% rests with the top ten. The sequences come from whole blood, collected at baseline. These TCRs come from an adult who was a healthcare worker with PCR-confirmed SARS-CoV-2 infection or an uninfected control (not recorded which). CDR3s include the opening cysteine and the closing phenylalanine or tryptophan. Fields, in order: J gene, clone size, V gene, D gene, CDR3 DNA, CDR3 protein. A D gene is named only where the DNA matches it firmly. Not every row has a clone size; where given, it reads once, few, many or a size class.

j_gene: TRBJ2-3
abundance: few
v_gene: TRBV6-5
d_gene: .
CDR3nt: TGTGCCAGCAGCCGACAGCTAACGGATACGCAGTATTTT
CDR3aa: CASSRQLTDTQYF

j_gene: TRBJ1-6
abundance: medium-sized
v_gene: TRBV28
d_gene: TRBD1
CDR3nt: TGTGCCAGCAGTCTCGGAACAGGGGTTTCACCCCTCCACTTT
CDR3aa: CASSLGTGVSPLHF

j_gene: TRBJ2-2
abundance: many
v_gene: TRBV28
d_gene: TRBD1
CDR3nt: TGTGCCAGCAGTTTGCTGGCAGGGGGTAACGGGGAGCTGTTTTTT
CDR3aa: CASSLLAGGNGELFF

j_gene: TRBJ1-2
abundance: many
v_gene: TRBV28
d_gene: TRBD1
CDR3nt: TGTGTCAGCAGCCGCGACAGGGGGCTGATTGGCTACACCTTC
CDR3aa: CVSSRDRGLIGYTF

j_gene: TRBJ1-2
abundance: .
v_gene: TRBV14
d_gene: .
CDR3nt: TGTGCCAGCAGCCCGCTGAGGAGCCTTGGCTACACCTTC
CDR3aa: CASSPLRSLGYTF

j_gene: TRBJ2-7
abundance: .
v_gene: TRBV6-2/TRBV6-3
d_gene: TRBD2
CDR3nt: TGTGCCAGCGGAAAGGGGCGGGAGAGCTCCAAGCAGTACTTC
CDR3aa: CASGKGRESSKQYF

j_gene: TRBJ2-3
abundance: many
v_gene: TRBV28
d_gene: TRBD2
CDR3nt: TGTGCCAGCAGACCGGGACTAGCGGGAGGAGGGGGCTACTTAGATACGCAGTATTTT
CDR3aa: CASRPGLAGGGGYLDTQYF

j_gene: TRBJ1-4
abundance: .
v_gene: TRBV3-1
d_gene: TRBD1
CDR3nt: TGTGCCAGCAGCCAAATGACAGGGCGTAATGAAAAACTGTTTTTT
CDR3aa: CASSQMTGRNEKLFF

j_gene: TRBJ2-1
abundance: few
v_gene: TRBV6-2/TRBV6-3
d_gene: TRBD1
CDR3nt: TGTGCCAGCAGTTACTCGAGTGACTTTAGGGGGCTCTTC
CDR3aa: CASSYSSDFRGLF

j_gene: TRBJ1-2
abundance: .
v_gene: TRBV5-4
d_gene: TRBD1
CDR3nt: TGTGCCAGCAGCTTAGGGACAGCCTATGGCTACACCTTC
CDR3aa: CASSLGTAYGYTF

j_gene: TRBJ2-5
abundance: few
v_gene: TRBV20-1
d_gene: .
CDR3nt: TGCAGTGCTAGAGAGGGGAGCAGGCCAGAGACCCAGTACTTC
CDR3aa: CSAREGSRPETQYF

j_gene: TRBJ1-2
abundance: many
v_gene: TRBV12-3/TRBV12-4
d_gene: TRBD1
CDR3nt: TGTGCCAGCAGTTTGGGGACAGGAAGCTATGGCTACACCTTC
CDR3aa: CASSLGTGSYGYTF

j_gene: TRBJ2-7
abundance: .
v_gene: TRBV5-4
d_gene: TRBD2
CDR3nt: TGTGCCAGCAGCCAAGGGACTAGCCCGTCCTACGAGCAGTACTTC
CDR3aa: CASSQGTSPSYEQYF

j_gene: TRBJ2-2
abundance: few
v_gene: TRBV21-1
d_gene: .
CDR3nt: TGTGCCAGCAGCAAACGGCCGACCGGGGAGCTGTTTTTT
CDR3aa: CASSKRPTGELFF

j_gene: TRBJ2-7
abundance: few
v_gene: TRBV11-3
d_gene: .
CDR3nt: TGTGCCAGCAGCTTAACGGGAGCACTTCGCGAGCAGTACTTC
CDR3aa: CASSLTGALREQYF

j_gene: TRBJ2-7
abundance: few
v_gene: TRBV30
d_gene: .
CDR3nt: TGTGCCTGGACGGACATTTCCTACGAGCAGTACTTC
CDR3aa: CAWTDISYEQYF

j_gene: TRBJ2-7
abundance: .
v_gene: TRBV12-3/TRBV12-4
d_gene: TRBD1
CDR3nt: TGTGCCAGCAGTCCCCTGACAGGGGGCGTCGAGCAGTACTTC
CDR3aa: CASSPLTGGVEQYF

j_gene: TRBJ1-4
abundance: few
v_gene: TRBV3-1
d_gene: .
CDR3nt: TGTGCCAGCAGCCAAGAGAGGCAAGCTAATGAAAAACTGTTTTTT
CDR3aa: CASSQERQANEKLFF

j_gene: TRBJ2-1
abundance: .
v_gene: TRBV7-6
d_gene: TRBD2
CDR3nt: TGTGCCAGCAGCCCGACTAGCTTTGAGCAGTTCTTC
CDR3aa: CASSPTSFEQFF

j_gene: TRBJ1-2
abundance: few
v_gene: TRBV12-3/TRBV12-4
d_gene: .
CDR3nt: TGTGCCAGCACCCCTTTCCGGGCCAACTATGGCTACACCTTC
CDR3aa: CASTPFRANYGYTF

j_gene: TRBJ2-3
abundance: few
v_gene: TRBV10-3
d_gene: TRBD2
CDR3nt: TGTGCCATCAGTAGGAGCGGGAGTGGCACAGATACGCAGTATTTT
CDR3aa: CAISRSGSGTDTQYF

j_gene: TRBJ2-5
abundance: many
v_gene: TRBV5-4
d_gene: .
CDR3nt: TGTGCCAGCAGCCTCAGGGGTCTCCAAGAGACCCAGTACTTC
CDR3aa: CASSLRGLQETQYF

j_gene: TRBJ2-1
abundance: many
v_gene: TRBV6-2/TRBV6-3
d_gene: .
CDR3nt: TGTGCCAGCAGTTACGTTCCCGGGACCACGTGGAATGAGCAGTTCTTC
CDR3aa: CASSYVPGTTWNEQFF

j_gene: TRBJ1-5
abundance: many
v_gene: TRBV6-2/TRBV6-3
d_gene: .
CDR3nt: TGTGCCAGCAACTTTAAACCGGACCAGCAGAGTAGCAATCAGCCCCAGCATTTT
CDR3aa: CASNFKPDQQSSNQPQHF

j_gene: TRBJ1-1
abundance: many
v_gene: TRBV5-4
d_gene: .
CDR3nt: TGTGCCAGCAGCTTGGATGTAGTAGCTGCTACTGAAGCTTTCTTT
CDR3aa: CASSLDVVAATEAFF

j_gene: TRBJ2-6
abundance: many
v_gene: TRBV6-6
d_gene: .
CDR3nt: TGTGCCAGCAGTTACGCTCACCCTCCTGGGGCCAACGTCCTGACTTTC
CDR3aa: CASSYAHPPGANVLTF

j_gene: TRBJ2-1
abundance: many
v_gene: TRBV10-3
d_gene: TRBD2
CDR3nt: TGTGCCATCAAAATGACTAGCGGGGTTAATGAGCAGTTCTTC
CDR3aa: CAIKMTSGVNEQFF

j_gene: TRBJ2-1
abundance: many
v_gene: TRBV19
d_gene: .
CDR3nt: TGTGCCAGTAGAACGAGACAGGACAATGAGCAGTTCTTC
CDR3aa: CASRTRQDNEQFF

j_gene: TRBJ2-1
abundance: many
v_gene: TRBV7-6
d_gene: .
CDR3nt: TGTGCCAGCAGCTTAGCTTCGGGTTACAATGAGCAGTTCTTC
CDR3aa: CASSLASGYNEQFF

j_gene: TRBJ2-1
abundance: few
v_gene: TRBV11-3
d_gene: .
CDR3nt: TGTGCCAGCAGCTTAGATACGAACGAGCAGTTCTTC
CDR3aa: CASSLDTNEQFF

j_gene: TRBJ1-5
abundance: many
v_gene: TRBV6-1
d_gene: .
CDR3nt: TGTGCCAGCAGTAGGGTCGCCAATCAGCCCCAGCATTTT
CDR3aa: CASSRVANQPQHF